This TCR beta chain was captured in a study of blood T cell repertoires in COVID-19. Trimming took 8 bases from V and 4 from J; bases not matched to a gene: 18. The germline V gene encodes CDR1 MDHEN and CDR2 SYDVKM. There are 19 residues in the CDR3. In the source study's methods: Estimates of nucleated cell counts were drawn from the amplification of reference gene primers. Some clones are missing from TCRdb's copy, which holds only in-frame ones; the method was immunoSEQ multiplex PCR. That table furnishes V, J and clone size, whereas the DNA furnished D and trimming. The sample includes about 87,000 clones, 75% to 90% of them seen just once.

The source of this sequence is a woman aged 80 or older with active or convalescent COVID-19. V usage is TRBV28 and J usage is TRBJ2-7, with 15 bases matching TRBD2. Input material: peripheral blood. The chain's CDR3 is CASRQTPGLAGGGVYEQYF. CDR3 nucleotide sequence: TGTGCCAGCCGCCAGACCCCGGGACTAGCGGGAGGAGGTGTATACGAGCAGTACTTC.